This entry lists 27 T cell receptor beta chains sequenced from one sample in a study of T cell changes during pregnancy in multiple sclerosis. Sequencing used immunoSEQ multiplex PCR; TCRdb keeps in-frame clones, though not all of them. This table has around 13,000 clones, around 89% appearing once. The specimen comprised CD8+ T cells from peripheral blood mononuclear cells, sampled in the second trimester of pregnancy. The receptors were sampled from a female donor in good health, enrolled as a control in a pregnancy study.

This clone was detected once. The rearrangement links TRBV5-1 to TRBJ2-7; a possible D gene is TRBD1 (7 bases). Per germline, CDR1 SGHRS and CDR2 YFSETQ. With 0 bases removed from V and 3 bases from J, the gap between germline ends came to 25 bases. The CDR3 totals 19 residues. The CDR3, as DNA: TGCGCCAGCAGCTTGGATGGGGGGACAGAGGGGGGAGTGGACTACGAGCAGTACTTC. It specifies CASSLDGGTEGGVDYEQYF. Filled out from reference TRBV5-1 and TRBJ2-7, the complete variable domain reads KAGVTQTPRYLIKTRGQQVTLSCSPISGHRSVSWYQQTPGQGLQFLFEYFSETQRNKGNFPGRFSGRQFSNSRSEMNVSTLELGDSALYLCASSLDGGTEGGVDYEQYFGPGTRLTVT.

The chain uses TRBV27 and TRBJ1-5; no clear D gene. The CDR3 runs 20 residues. Germline V gene sequence: CDR1 MNHEY, CDR2 SMNVEV (reference sequence). V was clipped by 5 bases and J by 0 bases, with 26 bases between them. The CDR3 DNA follows: TGTGCCAGCAGTCCACGCTTTGCCCTCGATTGGGCCTTTAGCAATCAGCCCCAGCATTTT. Its translation is CASSPRFALDWAFSNQPQHF.

J is TRBJ2-5 and V is TRBV6-4; 9 bases fit TRBD1. The CDR3 loop spans 16 amino acids. The trim removed 5 bases at V and 1 base at J, leaving 8 bases unmatched. In germline, CDR1 is MRHNA, CDR2 SNTAGT. CDR3 sequence: CASSPGQGEGQETQYF. In DNA form, the CDR3 reads TGTGCCAGCAGTCCGGGACAGGGAGAAGGCCAAGAGACCCAGTACTTC.

By sample share, this clone is large. The V gene is TRBV28, the J gene TRBJ2-7, with 10 bases aligning to TRBD2. Germline V gene data show CDR1 as MDHEN and CDR2 as SYDVKM. The CDR3 loop spans 16 amino acids. Trimming took 10 bases from V and 5 from J; bases not matched to a gene: 17. CDR3 loop: CATLTLKRGGPHEQYF. For the CDR3, the DNA is TGTGCCACCCTTACTCTCAAGCGGGGGGGCCCCCACGAGCAGTACTTC.

The chain carries TRBV6-6 and TRBJ1-1; D is uncertain. Per germline, CDR1 MNHNY and CDR2 SVGAGI (reference sequence). V shed 5 bases and J shed 5 bases, with 9 bases lying between them. The CDR3 has 12 residues. The CDR3 loop is CASSPDWTEAFF. The CDR3 DNA reads as TGTGCCAGCAGTCCTGACTGGACTGAAGCTTTCTTT.

The chain has TRBV5-4 and TRBJ1-1, with 7 bases lining up with TRBD1. After removal of 3 bases from V and 7 bases from J, the junction contained 18 bases not matched to a gene. The CDR3 runs 17 residues. Germline assignment: CDR1 SGHNT and CDR2 YYREEE (reference sequence). CDR3 bases: TGTGCCAGCAGCTCTATCGGGGACAGCCAGCGAGGGGGTGAAGCTTTCTTT. Its translation: CASSSIGDSQRGGEAFF.

The chain carries TRBV15 and TRBJ1-6; 8 nucleotides match TRBD1. The CDR3 has 15 amino acids. V was pared by 4 bases and J by 8 bases, with 7 bases of the junction left unmatched. Germline lookup yields CDR1 LNHNV and CDR2 YYDKDF (reference sequence). CDR3 nucleotides: TGTGCCACCAGCATGGGACAGGTGACTTATTCACCCCTCCACTTT. This sequence encodes CATSMGQVTYSPLHF.

The chain links TRBV7-2 to TRBJ2-3; D might be TRBD2 (6 bases). Germline CDR1 reads SGHTA; CDR2 reads FQGNSA. This CDR3 comprises 16 residues. V lost 1 base, J lost 6 bases, and 17 bases lay in between. CDR3 sequence: CASSLGVYRERDTQYF. CDR3 coding DNA: TGTGCCAGCAGCTTAGGGGTCTACCGGGAGCGGGATACGCAGTATTTT.

This chain connects TRBV5-1 to TRBJ2-5; 16 nucleotides agree with TRBD2. The trim removed 3 bases at V and 5 bases at J, leaving 7 bases unmatched. Germline values: CDR1 SGHRS, CDR2 YFSETQ. CDR3 length: 17 residues. The CDR3 protein is CASSSGTSGRGVETQYF. CDR3 DNA sequence: TGCGCCAGCAGCTCCGGGACTAGCGGGAGGGGAGTCGAGACCCAGTACTTC.

This rearrangement joins TRBV11-2 to TRBJ2-1; 12 positions match TRBD2. Unmatched junction bases numbered 11, after V lost 7 bases and J lost 1 base. The CDR3 covers 18 residues. From germline, CDR1 is SGHAT and CDR2 FQNNGV. The CDR3 reads CASTDPLTSGGSYNEQFF. In DNA, the CDR3 is TGTGCCAGCACCGATCCCCTCACTAGCGGGGGGTCCTACAATGAGCAGTTCTTC.

This rearrangement joins TRBV29-1 to TRBJ2-1; the match to TRBD1 covers 8 bases. This CDR3 region has 13 residues. Germline values: CDR1 SQVTM, CDR2 ANQGSEA. Trimming took 7 bases from V and 4 from J; bases not matched to a gene: 6. The chain's CDR3 is CSGKQGAYNEQFF. CDR3 bases: TGCAGCGGCAAGCAGGGGGCTTACAATGAGCAGTTCTTC.

V is TRBV5-1 and J is TRBJ2-3; D not certain. The CDR3 covers 15 residues. Germline CDR1 SGHRS, CDR2 YFSETQ. The V and J ends lost 4 bases and 7 bases respectively, with 19 bases between them. This CDR3 is CASSPDSDSAHTQYF. The DNA of the CDR3 is TGCGCCAGCAGCCCAGACTCAGACTCGGCTCATACGCAGTATTTT.

The chain carries TRBV27 and TRBJ2-1, with 10 bases identical to TRBD1. The junction had 7 bases not matched to a gene; V was cut back by 8 bases and J by 3 bases. This CDR3 comprises 15 residues. The V gene's germline CDR1 is MNHEY and CDR2 SMNVEV (reference sequence). The CDR3 nucleotides are TGTGCCAGCCAGACCGGGACAGGGGTCTACAATGAGCAGTTCTTC. It yields the protein CASQTGTGVYNEQFF.

The rearrangement joins TRBV5-6 to TRBJ2-5; 7 bases fit TRBD2. The CDR3 length is 16 residues. V lost 4 bases, J lost 4 bases, and 13 bases stayed unmatched. Germline-derived CDR1 and CDR2 are SGHDT and YYEEEE. The CDR3 is CASSLVGGGGRETQYF. The CDR3, as DNA: TGTGCCAGCAGCCTGGTGGGTGGGGGAGGGCGAGAGACCCAGTACTTC.

This clone is medium-sized (0.01 to 0.1%) by share. V gene TRBV15 combines with J gene TRBJ2-7, with 10 bases identical to TRBD2. The germline CDR1 and CDR2 sequences are LNHNV and YYDKDF (reference sequence). V shed 0 bases, J shed 5 bases, and the junction held 4 bases outside the gene matches. The CDR3 has 15 amino acids. CDR3 DNA sequence: TGTGCCACCAGCAGAGAAGCTAGCGGGAGCGACGAGCAGTACTTC. This sequence encodes CATSREASGSDEQYF.

This chain connects TRBV27 to TRBJ2-6, with D uncertain. The CDR3 has 15 amino acids. The V end was cut by 5 bases, the J end by 2 bases, with 10 bases between. Per germline, CDR1 MNHEY and CDR2 SMNVEV (reference sequence). The CDR3 bases are TGTGCCAGCAGTCCCGCCGGTACTGGGGCCAACGTCCTGACTTTC. Amino acid sequence: CASSPAGTGANVLTF.

The rearrangement joins TRBV6-4 to TRBJ2-1, with TRBD2 as a possible D gene (5 bases). CDR1 is MRHNA and CDR2 is SNTAGT in the germline V gene. Trimming left V 0 bases short and J 9 bases short, with 9 bases between. The CDR3 runs to 13 residues. CDR3 in amino acids: CASSDSGEGEQFF. CDR3 nucleotide sequence: TGTGCCAGCAGTGACTCTGGAGAGGGTGAGCAGTTCTTC.

The chain joins TRBV27 to TRBJ2-1; 10 bases align to TRBD1. This CDR3 has 15 residues. The V gene end was trimmed by 3 bases and the J gene end by 4 bases; junction bases not matched to a gene: 3. Germline V gives CDR1 MNHEY, CDR2 SMNVEV (reference sequence). The CDR3, as DNA: TGTGCCAGCAGTTTTTGGGACAGGGGTTACAATGAGCAGTTCTTC. The encoded protein is CASSFWDRGYNEQFF.

V gene TRBV30 combines with J gene TRBJ2-3; 10 bases line up with TRBD2. Per germline, CDR1 GTSNPN and CDR2 SVGIG (reference sequence). The V segment lost 1 base and the J segment 3 bases; nucleotides outside the gene matches: 10. The CDR3 consists of 17 residues. DNA for the CDR3: TGTGCCTGGAGTGACAAAATCCCGGGACTAGCGACAGATACGCAGTATTTT. This translates into CAWSDKIPGLATDTQYF.

The chain couples TRBV5-1 to TRBJ2-7; maybe TRBD2 (5 bases). Germline V CDR1 and CDR2: SGHRS, YFSETQ. Trimming removed 2 bases from V and 2 bases from J, with 8 bases in between. This CDR3 spans 13 amino acids. The CDR3 here is CASSLSGTYEQYF. CDR3 DNA sequence: TGCGCCAGCAGCTTAAGCGGTACCTACGAGCAGTACTTC. The entire variable domain, with the rest obtained from reference TRBV5-1 and TRBJ2-7, is as follows: KAGVTQTPRYLIKTRGQQVTLSCSPISGHRSVSWYQQTPGQGLQFLFEYFSETQRNKGNFPGRFSGRQFSNSRSEMNVSTLELGDSALYLCASSLSGTYEQYFGPGTRLTVT.

The chain employs TRBV30 and TRBJ2-2, with D possibly matching TRBD2 (5 bases). The ends were cut back, 6 bases at V and 6 bases at J, with 11 bases in the middle. Per germline, CDR1 GTSNPN and CDR2 SVGIG (reference sequence). CDR3 length equals 12 residues. In DNA form, the CDR3 reads TGTGCCTGTGCACTAGAGCCCGGGGAGCTGTTTTTT. It encodes CACALEPGELFF.

This chain's CDR3 is CASSLELADIYEQYF. CDR3 in DNA: TGTGCCAGCAGTTTAGAACTAGCGGACATCTACGAGCAGTACTTC. J is TRBJ2-7 and V is TRBV27, with TRBD2 matching over 8 bases. The J segment lost 3 bases and the V segment lost 2 bases, leaving 6 bases of the junction unmatched. The length of the CDR3 is 15 residues. The germline V gene has CDR1 MNHEY and CDR2 SMNVEV (reference sequence).

The table lists this clone with a count of one. This chain uses TRBV5-5 with TRBJ2-1, with D unresolved. Trimming cost V 5 bases and J 3 bases, with 9 bases left between them. The CDR3 covers 13 residues. Per germline, CDR1 SGHKS and CDR2 YYEKEE (reference sequence). CDR3 loop: CASRVDFYNEQFF. The CDR3 DNA reads TGTGCCAGCAGGGTTGACTTCTACAATGAGCAGTTCTTC.

The rearrangement joins TRBV2 to TRBJ2-7; 9 bases line up with TRBD1. Germline V gives CDR1 SNHLY, CDR2 FYNNEI. With 7 bases clipped from V and 3 bases from J, the junction kept 1 base outside the gene matches. The CDR3 is 12 amino acids. The CDR3 is CASTGQGYEQYF. As DNA, the CDR3 is TGTGCCAGCACGGGACAGGGCTACGAGCAGTACTTC. Complete variable domain (other parts from reference TRBV2 and TRBJ2-7): EPEVTQTPSHQVTQMGQEVILRCVPISNHLYFYWYRQILGQKVEFLVSFYNNEISEKSEIFDDQFSVERPDGSNFTLKIRSTKLEDSAMYFCASTGQGYEQYFGPGTRLTVT.

For this clone: This likely reflects a read error, since a far larger clone is one base away. V usage is TRBV4-2 and J usage is TRBJ2-7, with a weak D call TRBD1 (5 bases). Germline-derived CDR1 and CDR2 are LGHNA and YNFKEQ. V was trimmed by 0 bases and J by 7 bases, leaving 10 bases between them. CDR3 length equals 13 residues. The CDR3 here is CASSQDPGWEQYF. CDR3 nucleotide sequence: TGTGCCAGCAGCCAAGATCCAGGGTGGGAGCAGTACTTC.

This chain uses TRBV9 with TRBJ1-5; a possible D gene is TRBD1 (5 bases). The V gene's germline CDR1 is SGDLS and CDR2 YYNGEE. The CDR3 extends over 15 amino acids. The V gene lost 4 bases and the J gene lost 5 bases, with 16 bases spanning the gap. The CDR3 DNA reads TGTGCCAGCAGCCCCGGGCCGGGGGGTTATCAGCCCCAGCATTTT. Amino acids: CASSPGPGGYQPQHF.

The chain uses TRBV13 and TRBJ2-1, with TRBD2 identical over 8 bases. V lost 6 bases, J lost 11 bases, and 9 bases stayed unmatched. Germline CDR1 and CDR2: PRHDT and FYEKMQ (reference sequence). The CDR3 covers 13 residues. CDR3 in amino acids: CASRLASGLQQFF. In DNA form, the CDR3 reads TGTGCCAGCAGACTGGCTAGCGGGCTACAGCAGTTCTTC. Filled out from reference TRBV13 and TRBJ2-1, the complete variable domain reads AAGVIQSPRHLIKEKRETATLKCYPIPRHDTVYWYQQGPGQDPQFLISFYEKMQSDKGSIPDRFSAQQFSDYHSELNMSSLELGDSALYFCASRLASGLQQFFGPGTRLTVL.